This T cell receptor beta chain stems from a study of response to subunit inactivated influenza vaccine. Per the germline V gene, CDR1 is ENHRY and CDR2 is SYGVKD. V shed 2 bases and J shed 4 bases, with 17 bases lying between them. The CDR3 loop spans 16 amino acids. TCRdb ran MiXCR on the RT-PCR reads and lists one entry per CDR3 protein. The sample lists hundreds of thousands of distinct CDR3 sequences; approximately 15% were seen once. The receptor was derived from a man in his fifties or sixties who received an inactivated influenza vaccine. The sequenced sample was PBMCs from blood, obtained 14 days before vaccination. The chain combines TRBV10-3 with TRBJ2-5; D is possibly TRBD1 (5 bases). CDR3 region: CAISERGSRKLETQYF. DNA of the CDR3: TGTGCCATCAGTGAGAGGGGATCACGTAAATTAGAGACCCAGTACTTC.